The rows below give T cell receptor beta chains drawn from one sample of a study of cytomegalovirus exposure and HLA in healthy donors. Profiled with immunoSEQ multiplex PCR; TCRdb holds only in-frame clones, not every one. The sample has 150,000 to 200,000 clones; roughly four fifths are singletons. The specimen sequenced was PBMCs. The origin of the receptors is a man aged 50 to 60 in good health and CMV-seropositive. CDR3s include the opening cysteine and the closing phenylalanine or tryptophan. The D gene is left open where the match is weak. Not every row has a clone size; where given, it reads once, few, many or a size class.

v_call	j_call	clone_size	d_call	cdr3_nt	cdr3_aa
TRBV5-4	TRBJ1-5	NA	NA	TGTGCCAGCAGCTTGGAGCGGGCTCAGCCCCAGCATTTT	CASSLERAQPQHF
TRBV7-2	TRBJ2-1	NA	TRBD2	TGTGCCAGCAGCTTAAGGCTAGCGGGGAGCAATGAGCAGTTCTTC	CASSLRLAGSNEQFF
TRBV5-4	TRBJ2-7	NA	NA	TGTGCCAGCAGCCCCGACGGGTTGGGCGAGCAGTACTTC	CASSPDGLGEQYF
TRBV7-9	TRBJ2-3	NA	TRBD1	TGTTCCAGCACCTTACCTGGACAGGAGGAGGATACGCAGTATTTT	CSSTLPGQEEDTQYF
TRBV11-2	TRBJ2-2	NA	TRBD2	TGTGCCAGCAGCCTAGGGAGGACTAGAAACACCGGGGAGCTGTTTTTT	CASSLGRTRNTGELFF
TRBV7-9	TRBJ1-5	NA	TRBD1	TGTGCCAGCAGCTTAGGGACAGGGGAGTTAGATCAGCCCCAGCATTTT	CASSLGTGELDQPQHF
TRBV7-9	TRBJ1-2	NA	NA	TGTGCCAGCAGCTTTGTGAGTGGCTACACCTTC	CASSFVSGYTF
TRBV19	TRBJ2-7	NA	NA	TGTGCCAGTAGTAACGGACTCAGCTACGAGCAGTACTTC	CASSNGLSYEQYF
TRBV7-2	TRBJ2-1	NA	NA	TGTGCCAGCAGCACCCGACACCTTGAGCAGTTCTTC	CASSTRHLEQFF
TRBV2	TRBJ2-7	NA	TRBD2	TGTGCCAGCAATAGGAATGGGGGGGACGAGCAGTACTTC	CASNRNGGDEQYF
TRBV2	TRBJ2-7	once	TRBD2	TGTGCCAGCAGTTGGACTAGCGGCTCCTACGAGCAGTACTTC	CASSWTSGSYEQYF
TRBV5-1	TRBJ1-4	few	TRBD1	TGCGCCAGCAGCAGGACAGGACAGGGTTTCGGTGAAAAACTGTTTTTT	CASSRTGQGFGEKLFF
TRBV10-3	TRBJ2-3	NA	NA	TGTGCCATCAGTGACAGAACAGATACGCAGTATTTT	CAISDRTDTQYF
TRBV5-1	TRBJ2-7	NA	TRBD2	TGCGCCAGCAGCTTAAGCGGGGGAAGCTCCTACGAGCAGTACTTC	CASSLSGGSSYEQYF
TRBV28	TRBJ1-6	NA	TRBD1	TGTGCCAGCAGTTTACCCCCTACGGGACAGGGAAAATCTAATTCACCCCTCCACTTT	CASSLPPTGQGKSNSPLHF
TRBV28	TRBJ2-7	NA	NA	TGTGCCAGCAGTGGGGGCTCTGGACCCTACGAGCAGTACTTC	CASSGGSGPYEQYF
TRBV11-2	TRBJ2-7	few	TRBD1	TGTGCCAGCAGCTTAGGGCAGGGGGCGGCCCACGAGCAGTACTTC	CASSLGQGAAHEQYF
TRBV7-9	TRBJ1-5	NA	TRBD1	TGTTCCAGCAGCTTAGTTGGGCCCAGGGGGCCCCTACAGCCCCAGCATTTT	CSSSLVGPRGPLQPQHF
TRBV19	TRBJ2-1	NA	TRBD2	TGTGCCAGTAGAACCTATCGGGGGGGAACCAATGAGCAGTTCTTC	CASRTYRGGTNEQFF
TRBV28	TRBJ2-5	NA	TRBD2	TGTGCCAGCAGTTTACTCGGGGGGATCGAGACCCAGTACTTC	CASSLLGGIETQYF
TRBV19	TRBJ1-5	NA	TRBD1	TGTGCCAGTATCGCCCGGGACAGGGGTACCAGTCAGCCCCAGCATTTT	CASIARDRGTSQPQHF
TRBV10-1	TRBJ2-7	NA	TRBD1	TGCGCCAGCACCATACAGGGGTCCCCTCTCTCCTACGAGCAGTACTTC	CASTIQGSPLSYEQYF
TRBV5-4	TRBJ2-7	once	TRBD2	TGTGCCAGCAGCTTGGGTAAGGGAGGTGTTGGAGGACTAGCGGGCGCGCAGTACTTC	CASSLGKGGVGGLAGAQYF
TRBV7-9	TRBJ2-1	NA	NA	TGTGCCAGCAGCTCCTTCAGGCGAGGGTGGTGGGAGCAGTTCTTC	CASSSFRRGWWEQFF
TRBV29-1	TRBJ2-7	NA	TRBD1	TGCAGCGTCGCACCGGGACAGGGGCCAGGGGTCGAGCAGTACTTC	CSVAPGQGPGVEQYF